This T cell receptor (beta chain) stems from a study of blood T cell repertoires in COVID-19. In the authors' workflow: The assay estimated nucleated cells by amplifying reference gene primers. Some clones are missing from TCRdb's copy, which holds only in-frame ones; the method was immunoSEQ multiplex PCR. V and J calls and clone size are given by that table; D and trimming were obtained from the DNA. The sample lists nearly 200,000 clones; roughly 81% were seen once. This CDR3 comprises 14 residues. The V end was cut by 10 bases, the J end by 4 bases, with 19 bases between. CDR1 and CDR2 from the germline V gene are MNHEY and SVGAGI.

The sequence derives from a woman between 70 and 85 years old with active or convalescent COVID-19. Material for sequencing was peripheral blood. This rearrangement joins TRBV6-5 to TRBJ1-2; a weak D match, TRBD1 (5 bases). This CDR3 is CAIAPGGSGYGYTF. The CDR3 DNA sequence: TGTGCCATCGCCCCGGGGGGAAGTGGCTATGGCTACACCTTC.